The rows below give T cell receptor beta chains drawn from one sample of a study of T-cell reconstitution after alpha-beta-depleted transplantation in children. MiXCR, run by TCRdb on the PCR reads, gives a single entry per CDR3 protein. The sample records about 340,000 distinct CDR3 sequences, 10% to 13% being singletons. The source material was PBMCs from the stem cell graft donor, sampled from the stem cell graft. The receptors stem from a human donor who donated a stem cell graft to a child with acute lymphoblastic leukemia. CDR3s include the opening cysteine and the closing phenylalanine or tryptophan.

v_gene	j_gene	CDR3aa
TRBV5-5	TRBJ2-5	CASSRQFQETQYF
TRBV28	TRBJ2-5	CASGSGDPGETQYF
TRBV20-1	TRBJ1-5	CSARDIGGSNQPQHF
TRBV27	TRBJ2-3	CASSVTGTGGDTQYF
TRBV20-1	TRBJ1-5	CSAVTGGSDNQPQHF
TRBV7-3	TRBJ2-5	CASSSISGRNGETQYF
TRBV4-1	TRBJ2-7	CASSQGLGGQYEQYF
TRBV7-3	TRBJ2-2	CASSLGGRRAGELFF
TRBV29-1	TRBJ1-6	CSVRGTQSSYNSPLHF
TRBV7-2	TRBJ2-7	CASSLAGGPTYEQYF
TRBV20-1	TRBJ2-5	CSARDRGSAYF
TRBV12-3/TRBV12-4	TRBJ2-5	CASSQEQGLQETQYF
TRBV11-1	TRBJ2-1	CASSSRGKTRDSYNEQFF
TRBV7-9	TRBJ1-2	CASSLFAADLSGYTF
TRBV10-3	TRBJ2-5	CAISERDRAETQYF
TRBV4-3	TRBJ2-1	CASSQKGTSGRSYNEQFF
TRBV12-3/TRBV12-4	TRBJ2-5	CASSSRQRGSETQYF
TRBV5-6	TRBJ2-1	CASSFGQGRHNEQFF
TRBV19	TRBJ1-1	CASRGDRGGNTEAFF
TRBV12-3/TRBV12-4	TRBJ2-5	CASSLGQLETQYF
TRBV12-3/TRBV12-4	TRBJ1-1	CASRLEGGTEAFF
TRBV20-1	TRBJ2-1	CSGRGVYNEQFF
TRBV3-1	TRBJ2-1	CASSQVSGLSSYNEQFF
TRBV7-2	TRBJ2-3	CASSLAVGGRTQYF
TRBV6-2/TRBV6-3	TRBJ2-6	CASSYGEEGANVLTF
TRBV29-1	TRBJ2-1	CSVNDAYNEQFF
TRBV30	TRBJ2-7	CAWSLRVSYEQYF
TRBV12-3/TRBV12-4	TRBJ1-2	CASRSGTGALGYTF
TRBV7-2	TRBJ2-3	CASSSDSGSPTDTQYF
TRBV5-4	TRBJ2-5	CASSFRGTAKETQYF
TRBV29-1	TRBJ1-1	CSVPTGSTEAFF
TRBV4-3	TRBJ2-3	CASSQDPLTDTQYF
TRBV10-2	TRBJ1-4	CASSLTGWEKLFF
TRBV4-1	TRBJ2-3	CASSQLQGYNTDTQYF
TRBV5-1	TRBJ2-7	CASSIAGGANSYEQYF
TRBV12-3/TRBV12-4	TRBJ1-4	CASSTHGGLIQEKLFF
TRBV11-2	TRBJ2-1	CASSFDGLAGSPFYNEQFF
TRBV12-3/TRBV12-4	TRBJ2-1	CASSSHGTPGQFF
TRBV6-2/TRBV6-3	TRBJ2-1	CASSYQTSGEQFF
TRBV6-5	TRBJ2-1	CASSYSAAGGDRDNEQFF
TRBV4-2	TRBJ1-3	CASSPRTDTLSGNTIYF
TRBV9	TRBJ2-1	CASSVRASPQPPSYNEQFF
TRBV24-1	TRBJ2-1	CATSGSAYNEQFF
TRBV12-3/TRBV12-4	TRBJ1-1	CASRTTIEAFF
TRBV18	TRBJ2-1	CASLPLAGGNNEQFF
TRBV4-3	TRBJ2-5	CASSQGLGDSQETQYF
TRBV4-2	TRBJ2-7	CASSQVGLAGGEQYF